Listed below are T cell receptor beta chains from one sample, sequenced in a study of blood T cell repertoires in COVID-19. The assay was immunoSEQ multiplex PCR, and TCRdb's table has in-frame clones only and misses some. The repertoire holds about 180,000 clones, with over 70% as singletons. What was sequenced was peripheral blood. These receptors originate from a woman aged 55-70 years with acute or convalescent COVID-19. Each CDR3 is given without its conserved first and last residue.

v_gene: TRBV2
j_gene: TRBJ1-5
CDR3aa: ASTNRGGSNQPQH

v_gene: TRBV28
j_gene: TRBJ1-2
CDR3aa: ASTEGGYGYT

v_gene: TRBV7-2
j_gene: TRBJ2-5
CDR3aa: ASSPRVQGTQY

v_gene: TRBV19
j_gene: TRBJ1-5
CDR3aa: ASSIVGQGHQPQH

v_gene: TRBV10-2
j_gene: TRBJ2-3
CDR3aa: ASRNLQGVSTDTQY

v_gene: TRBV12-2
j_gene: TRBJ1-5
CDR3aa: ASPFKTGTQNQPQH

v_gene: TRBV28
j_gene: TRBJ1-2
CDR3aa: ASRSGTNYGYT

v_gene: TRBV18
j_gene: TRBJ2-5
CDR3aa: ASSPQQGDQETQY

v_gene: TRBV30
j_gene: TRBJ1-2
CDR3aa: ACTKGAVYGYT

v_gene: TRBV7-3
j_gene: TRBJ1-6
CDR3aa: ASSAGQIFNSPLH

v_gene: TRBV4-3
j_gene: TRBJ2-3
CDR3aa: ASSAGGDTQY

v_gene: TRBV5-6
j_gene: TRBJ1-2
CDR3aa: ASSLARGYYGYT

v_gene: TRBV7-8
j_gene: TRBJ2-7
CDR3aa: ASSRGLWAESYEQY

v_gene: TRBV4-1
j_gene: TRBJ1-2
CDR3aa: ASSPTGGIGYT

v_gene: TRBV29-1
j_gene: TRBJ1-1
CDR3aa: SVERVLQGDAF

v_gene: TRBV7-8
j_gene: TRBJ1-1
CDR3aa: ASTREGTEAF

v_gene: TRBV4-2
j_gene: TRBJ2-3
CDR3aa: ASSQDLGRTRDGTY

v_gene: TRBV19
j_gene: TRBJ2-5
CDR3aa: ASTSGGAEKTQY

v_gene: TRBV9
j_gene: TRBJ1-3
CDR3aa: ASSVRSSGNTIY

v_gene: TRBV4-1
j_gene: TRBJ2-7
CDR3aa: ASSQVFRYEQY

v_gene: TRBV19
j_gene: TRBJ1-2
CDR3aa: ASSIGEGYGYT

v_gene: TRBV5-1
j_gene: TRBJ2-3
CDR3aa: ASSSLFRGRTDTQY

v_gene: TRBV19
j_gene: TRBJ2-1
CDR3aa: ASREQGKDEQF

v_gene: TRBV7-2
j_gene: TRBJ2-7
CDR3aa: ASSPSTGEGTYEQY

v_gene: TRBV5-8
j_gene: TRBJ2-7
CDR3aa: ASSLEPSEQY

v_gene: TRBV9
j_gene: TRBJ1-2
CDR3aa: ASSVIGTGEDGYT

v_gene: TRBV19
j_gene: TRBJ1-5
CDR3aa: ASSRPPGGNQPQH

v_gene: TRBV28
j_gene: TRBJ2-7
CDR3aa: ASRTGSYEQY

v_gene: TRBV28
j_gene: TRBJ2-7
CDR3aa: ASTYGGSRNEQY

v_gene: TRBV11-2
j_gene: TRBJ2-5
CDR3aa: ASSLGPSGGQETQY

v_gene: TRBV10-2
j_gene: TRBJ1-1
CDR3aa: ASSVDRAQTEAF

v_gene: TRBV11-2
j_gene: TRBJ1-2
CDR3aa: ASSLGPGTGGYGYT

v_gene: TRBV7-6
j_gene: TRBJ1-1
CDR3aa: ASSSPGTGKVNTEAF

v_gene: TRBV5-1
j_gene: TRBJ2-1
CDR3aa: ASSPDRKILNEQF

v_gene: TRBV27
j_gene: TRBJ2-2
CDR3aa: ASSRTPGTLTGELF

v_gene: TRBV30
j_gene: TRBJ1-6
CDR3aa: AWNPSGTVGDSPLH

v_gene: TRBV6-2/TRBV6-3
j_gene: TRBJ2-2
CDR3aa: ASSYRRTAFTGELF

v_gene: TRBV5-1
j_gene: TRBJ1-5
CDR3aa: ASSLGTGNQPQH

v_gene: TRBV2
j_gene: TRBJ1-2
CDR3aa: AAAGGYGYT

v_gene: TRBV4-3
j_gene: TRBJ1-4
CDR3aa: ASSLGNANEKLF

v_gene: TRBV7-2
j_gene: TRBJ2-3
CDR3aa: ASRVNKDRTDTQY

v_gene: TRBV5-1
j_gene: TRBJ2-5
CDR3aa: ASSDSRGQETQY

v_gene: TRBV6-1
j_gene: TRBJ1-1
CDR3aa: ASSGRTGAEAF

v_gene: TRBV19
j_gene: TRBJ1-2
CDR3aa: ASSIVRGLSGGYT

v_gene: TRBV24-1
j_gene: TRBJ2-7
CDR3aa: ATSDPASLSYEQY

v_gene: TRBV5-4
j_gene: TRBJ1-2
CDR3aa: ASSLGQGEIYGYT

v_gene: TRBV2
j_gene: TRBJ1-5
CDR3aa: ASSAATGISNQPQH